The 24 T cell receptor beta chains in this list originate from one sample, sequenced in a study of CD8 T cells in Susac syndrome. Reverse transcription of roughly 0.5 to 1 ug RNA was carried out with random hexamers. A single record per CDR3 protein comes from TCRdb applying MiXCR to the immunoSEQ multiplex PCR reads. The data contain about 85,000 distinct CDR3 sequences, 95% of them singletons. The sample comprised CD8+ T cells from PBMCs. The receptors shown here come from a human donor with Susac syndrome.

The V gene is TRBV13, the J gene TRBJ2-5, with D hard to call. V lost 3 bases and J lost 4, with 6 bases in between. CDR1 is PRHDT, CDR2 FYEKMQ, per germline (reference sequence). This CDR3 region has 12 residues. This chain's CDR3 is CASSLNRETQYF. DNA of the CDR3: TGTGCCAGCAGCTTGAATCGAGAGACCCAGTACTTC.

CDR3: CASSSQVEGEGEQFF. The CDR3 DNA reads as TGTGCCAGCAGCTCACAGGTCGAGGGAGAGGGTGAGCAGTTCTTC. The chain couples TRBV11-2 to TRBJ2-1; D might be TRBD1 or TRBD2, each matching 5 bases. This CDR3 is built from 15 residues. Deletions cut 4 bases from V and 9 bases from J, with 19 bases between. Germline V gene data show CDR1 as SGHAT and CDR2 as FQNNGV. Full variable domain (remainder filled in from reference TRBV11-2 and TRBJ2-1): EAGVAQSPRYKIIEKRQSVAFWCNPISGHATLYWYQQILGQGPKLLIQFQNNGVVDDSQLPKDRFSAERLKGVDSTLKIQPAKLEDSAVYLCASSSQVEGEGEQFFGPGTRLTVL.

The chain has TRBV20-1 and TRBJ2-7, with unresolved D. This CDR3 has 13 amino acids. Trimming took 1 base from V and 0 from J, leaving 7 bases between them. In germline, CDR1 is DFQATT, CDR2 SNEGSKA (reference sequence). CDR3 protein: CSARASYSYEQYF. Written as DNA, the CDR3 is TGCAGTGCTAGAGCATCGTACTCCTACGAGCAGTACTTC.

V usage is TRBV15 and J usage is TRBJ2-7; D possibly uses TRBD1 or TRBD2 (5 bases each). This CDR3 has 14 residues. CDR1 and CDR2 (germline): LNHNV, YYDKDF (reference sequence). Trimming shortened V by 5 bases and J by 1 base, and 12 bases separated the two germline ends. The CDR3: CATSSDWGSYEQYF. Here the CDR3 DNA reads TGTGCCACCAGCTCAGATTGGGGGTCCTACGAGCAGTACTTC. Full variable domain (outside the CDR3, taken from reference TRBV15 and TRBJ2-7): DAMVIQNPRYQVTQFGKPVTLSCSQTLNHNVMYWYQQKSSQAPKLLFHYYDKDFNNEADTPDNFQSRRPNTSFCFLDIRSPGLGDTAMYLCATSSDWGSYEQYFGPGTRLTVT.

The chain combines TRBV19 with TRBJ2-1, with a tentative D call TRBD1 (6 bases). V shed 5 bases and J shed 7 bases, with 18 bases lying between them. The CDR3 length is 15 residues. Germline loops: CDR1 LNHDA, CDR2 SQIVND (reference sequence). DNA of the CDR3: TGTGCCAGTAGTTGGAGGACAGAGCCTATTAATGAGCAGTTCTTC. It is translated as CASSWRTEPINEQFF.

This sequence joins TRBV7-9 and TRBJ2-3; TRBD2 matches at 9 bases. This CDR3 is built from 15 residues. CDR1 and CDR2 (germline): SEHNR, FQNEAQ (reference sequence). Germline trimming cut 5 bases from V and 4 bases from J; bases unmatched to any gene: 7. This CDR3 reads CASSDLAGAADTQYF. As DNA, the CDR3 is TGTGCCAGCAGCGACTTAGCGGGAGCAGCAGATACGCAGTATTTT.

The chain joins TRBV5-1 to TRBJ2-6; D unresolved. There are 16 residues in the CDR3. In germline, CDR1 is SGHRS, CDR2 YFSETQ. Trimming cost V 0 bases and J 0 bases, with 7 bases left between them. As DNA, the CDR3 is TGCGCCAGCAGCTTGGGACCGAGCTCTGGGGCCAACGTCCTGACTTTC. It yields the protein CASSLGPSSGANVLTF.

The CDR3 loop is CASSPTGGDYGYTF. The CDR3 DNA follows: TGTGCCAGCAGTCCGACAGGGGGCGACTATGGCTACACCTTC. The gene calls are TRBV6-5 and TRBJ1-2, with 10 bases that match TRBD1. CDR3 size: 14 residues. V lost 5 bases, J lost 3 bases, and 3 bases stayed unmatched. In germline, CDR1 is MNHEY, CDR2 SVGAGI.

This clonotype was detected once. CDR3 sequence: CASSLSLDRVWFEQYF. CDR3 in DNA: TGTGCCAGCAGTTTATCCCTGGATAGGGTTTGGTTTGAGCAGTACTTC. The chain carries TRBV27 and TRBJ2-7, with D unclear. CDR1 MNHEY and CDR2 SMNVEV come from the germline V gene (reference sequence). Trimming stripped 0 bases from V and 7 bases from J, with 19 bases between. This CDR3 comprises 16 residues.

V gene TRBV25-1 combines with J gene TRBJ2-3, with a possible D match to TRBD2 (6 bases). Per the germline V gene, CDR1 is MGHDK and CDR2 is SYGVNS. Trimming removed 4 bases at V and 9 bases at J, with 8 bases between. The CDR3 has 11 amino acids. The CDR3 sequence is CASSGGDTQYF. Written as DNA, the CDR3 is TGTGCCAGCAGTGGGGGGGACACGCAGTATTTT.

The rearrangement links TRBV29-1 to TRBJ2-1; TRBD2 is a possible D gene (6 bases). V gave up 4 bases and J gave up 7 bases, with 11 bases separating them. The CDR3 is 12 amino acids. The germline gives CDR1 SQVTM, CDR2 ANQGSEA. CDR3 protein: CSVVGLINEQFF. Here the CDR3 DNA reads TGCAGCGTTGTTGGACTAATAAATGAGCAGTTCTTC.

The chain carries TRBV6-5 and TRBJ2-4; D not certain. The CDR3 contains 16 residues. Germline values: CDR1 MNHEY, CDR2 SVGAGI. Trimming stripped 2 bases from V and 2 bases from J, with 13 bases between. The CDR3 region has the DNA TGTGCCAGCAGTTACGGTTGGGCCTCAACCAAAAACATTCAGTACTTC. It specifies CASSYGWASTKNIQYF.

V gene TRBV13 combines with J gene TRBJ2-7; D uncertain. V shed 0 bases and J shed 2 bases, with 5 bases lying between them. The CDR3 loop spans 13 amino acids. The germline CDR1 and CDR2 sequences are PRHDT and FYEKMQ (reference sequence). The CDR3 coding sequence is TGTGCCAGCAGCTTAGGGGGAACCTACGAGCAGTACTTC. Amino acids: CASSLGGTYEQYF.

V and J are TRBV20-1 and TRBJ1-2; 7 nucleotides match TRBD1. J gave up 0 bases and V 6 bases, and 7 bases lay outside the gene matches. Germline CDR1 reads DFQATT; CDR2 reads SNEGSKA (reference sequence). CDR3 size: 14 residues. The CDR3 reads CSARGGEANYGYTF. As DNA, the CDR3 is TGCAGTGCCAGGGGGGGGGAAGCTAACTATGGCTACACCTTC.

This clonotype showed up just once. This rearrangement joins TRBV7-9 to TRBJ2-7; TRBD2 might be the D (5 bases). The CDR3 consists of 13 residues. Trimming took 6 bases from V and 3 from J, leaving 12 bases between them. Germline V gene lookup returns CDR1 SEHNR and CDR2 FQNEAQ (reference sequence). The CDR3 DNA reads TGTGCCAGCAGTGGAGGAGAGCACTACGAGCAGTACTTC. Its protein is CASSGGEHYEQYF.

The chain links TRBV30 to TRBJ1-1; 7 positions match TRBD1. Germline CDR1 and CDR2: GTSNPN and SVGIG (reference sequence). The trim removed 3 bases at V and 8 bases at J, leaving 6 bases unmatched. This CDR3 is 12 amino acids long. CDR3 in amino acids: CAWRTSQGEAFF. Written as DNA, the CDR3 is TGTGCCTGGAGGACCTCACAGGGGGAAGCTTTCTTT.

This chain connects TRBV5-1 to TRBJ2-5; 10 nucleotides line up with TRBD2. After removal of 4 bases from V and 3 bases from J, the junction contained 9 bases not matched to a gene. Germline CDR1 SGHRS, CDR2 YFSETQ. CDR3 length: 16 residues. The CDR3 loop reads CASSHLAGEPEETQYF. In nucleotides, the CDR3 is TGCGCCAGCAGCCACCTAGCGGGAGAACCCGAAGAGACCCAGTACTTC.

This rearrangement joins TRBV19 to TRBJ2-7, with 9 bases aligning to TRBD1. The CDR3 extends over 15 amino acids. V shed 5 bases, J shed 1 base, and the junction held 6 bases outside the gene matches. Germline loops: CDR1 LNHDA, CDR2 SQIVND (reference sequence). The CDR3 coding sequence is TGTGCCAGTAGTTTACAGGGGGCGCGATCCTACGAGCAGTACTTC. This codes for CASSLQGARSYEQYF.

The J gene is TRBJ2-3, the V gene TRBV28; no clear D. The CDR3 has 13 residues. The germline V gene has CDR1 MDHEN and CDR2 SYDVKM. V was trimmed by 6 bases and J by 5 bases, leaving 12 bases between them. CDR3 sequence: CASSPPTEDTQYF. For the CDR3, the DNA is TGTGCCAGCAGCCCACCGACGGAAGATACGCAGTATTTT.

DNA of the CDR3: TGTGCCATCAGTGGGACTAGCGGGAGGAATGAGCAGTTCTTC. Translating gives CAISGTSGRNEQFF. This chain connects TRBV10-3 to TRBJ2-1, with 14 bases fitting TRBD2. This CDR3 is 14 amino acids long. V lost 4 bases to trimming and J lost 7 bases; unmatched junction nucleotides: 0. Germline loops: CDR1 ENHRY, CDR2 SYGVKD.

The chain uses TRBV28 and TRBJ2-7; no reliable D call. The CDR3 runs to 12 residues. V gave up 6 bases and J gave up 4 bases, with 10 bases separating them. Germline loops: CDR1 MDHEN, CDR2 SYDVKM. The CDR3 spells CASSPTPYEQYF. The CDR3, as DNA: TGTGCCAGCAGCCCAACTCCATACGAGCAGTACTTC.

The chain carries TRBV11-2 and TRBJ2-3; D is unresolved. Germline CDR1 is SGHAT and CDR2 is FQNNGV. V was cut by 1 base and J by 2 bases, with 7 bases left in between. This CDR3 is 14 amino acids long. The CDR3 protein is CASSLGFNTDTQYF. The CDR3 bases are TGTGCCAGCAGCTTAGGCTTCAACACAGATACGCAGTATTTT.

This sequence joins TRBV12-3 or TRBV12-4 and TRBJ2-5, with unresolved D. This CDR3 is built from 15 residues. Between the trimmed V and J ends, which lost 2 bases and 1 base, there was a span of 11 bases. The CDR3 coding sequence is TGTGCCAGCAGTTTAAGTGGCTGGCTCCAAGAGACCCAGTACTTC. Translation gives CASSLSGWLQETQYF.

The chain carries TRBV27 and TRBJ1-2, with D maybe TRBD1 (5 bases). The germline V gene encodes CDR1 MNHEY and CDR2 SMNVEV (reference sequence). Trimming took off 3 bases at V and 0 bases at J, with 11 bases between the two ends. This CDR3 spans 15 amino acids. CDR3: CASSFLQDPNYGYTF. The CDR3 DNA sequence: TGTGCCAGCAGTTTTTTACAGGACCCTAACTATGGCTACACCTTC.